This T cell receptor beta chain was identified in a study of T-cell memory formation after mild COVID-19. About the research overall: The two donors had largely donor-specific TCR clusters. Study-level results: Memory sampled before infection contained some responding clones, suggesting cross-reactive memory joined.

One entry per CDR3 protein results from TCRdb running MiXCR on the 5' RACE reads. The sample includes about 400,000 distinct CDR3 sequences, 15% to 20% seen only once; the top ten take around a fifth. Germline V gives CDR1 MGHRA, CDR2 YSYEKL. With 2 bases clipped from V and 3 bases from J, the junction kept 7 bases outside the gene matches. The CDR3 covers 16 residues. This clonotype occurred a few times. Its antigen remains unidentified. The sample comprised PBMCs or a T cell subset sorted from them (not recorded which). This TCR was recovered from a man aged 18 to 29 who had mild COVID-19 (a few samples of this study predate the infection). Cell type and time point are not known. V is TRBV4-1 and J is TRBJ2-3; 8 positions match TRBD1. CDR3 DNA sequence: TGCGCCAGCAGCCAAAAGGGACAGGACCGAACAGATACGCAGTATTTT. Its protein is CASSQKGQDRTDTQYF.